Each of the 30 T cell receptor beta chains below was sequenced from the same sample in a study of T cell repertoires and Cas9 in healthy adults (dated by TCRdb to 2016 to 2019). Library construction relied on the immunoSEQ multiplex PCR assay. This is the immuneACCESS table as TCRdb keeps it, with only in-frame sequences that have V and J called. A part of the clones is gone; compared with another copy, unresolved V genes explain less than half, and the rest is unexplained. For this sample the table gives 20,000 to 25,000 clones, of which 80% to 95% were detected only once. Jointly, the top ten make up over 0.7% of the sample. Source material: CD4+ effector T cells (CD127+, CD25-, CD137-, CD154-) from PBMCs; culture status not recorded. The receptors shown here come from a human donor in good health.

The chain employs TRBV28 and TRBJ2-6; D remains ambiguous. V lost 7 bases and J lost 1, with 11 bases in between. There are 15 residues in the CDR3. Per germline, CDR1 MDHEN and CDR2 SYDVKM. The CDR3 nucleotides read TGTGCCAGCATTAAGTTGGCTTCTGGGGCCAACGTCCTGACTTTC. Translating it yields CASIKLASGANVLTF.

The chain uses TRBV7-8 and TRBJ1-1, with D possibly matching TRBD1 (5 bases). V shed 6 bases and J shed 0 bases, with 17 bases lying between them. CDR3 length: 16 residues. The germline V gene encodes CDR1 SGHVS and CDR2 FQNEAQ. In nucleotides, the CDR3 is TGTGCCAGCAGGCAACACGCCTCGGGGGTGAACACTGAAGCTTTCTTT. It yields the protein CASRQHASGVNTEAFF.

V is TRBV10-3 and J is TRBJ1-6, with TRBD1 as a possible D gene (5 bases). Germline lookup yields CDR1 ENHRY and CDR2 SYGVKD. This CDR3 comprises 13 residues. V was trimmed by 8 bases and J by 7 bases, leaving 12 bases between them. For the CDR3, the DNA is TGTGCCATCCGCCCAGGGCCAAATTCACCCCTCCACTTT. It encodes CAIRPGPNSPLHF.

This chain uses TRBV7-2 with TRBJ1-3; D uncertain. The CDR3 spans 17 residues. In germline, CDR1 is SGHTA, CDR2 FQGNSA. V lost 3 bases and J 8 bases, leaving 23 bases between the germline ends. The CDR3 sequence: CASSFLPGNPEGHTIYF. The DNA of the CDR3 is TGTGCCAGCAGCTTTCTCCCCGGGAACCCCGAGGGCCACACCATATATTTT.

The V call is TRBV28, the J call TRBJ2-3; perhaps TRBD2 as D (5 bases). Germline loops: CDR1 MDHEN, CDR2 SYDVKM. Between the trimmed V and J ends, which lost 5 bases and 4 bases, there was a span of 22 bases. The CDR3 is 17 amino acids. The CDR3 bases are TGTGCCAGCAGTCCTTTGACGGGAAGTCTCGAGGCAGATACGCAGTATTTT. It codes for CASSPLTGSLEADTQYF.

This rearrangement joins TRBV4-3 to TRBJ1-5; D gene uncertain. The CDR3 is 17 residues long. V was pared by 0 bases and J by 0 bases, with 12 bases between. From germline, CDR1 is LGHNA and CDR2 YSLEER. The DNA of the CDR3 is TGCGCCAGCAGCCAAGATCGCGGAGTCGGTAGCAATCAGCCCCAGCATTTT. Protein product: CASSQDRGVGSNQPQHF.

The chain carries TRBV27 and TRBJ2-7; D uncertain. This CDR3 is built from 13 residues. The germline V gene encodes CDR1 MNHEY and CDR2 SMNVEV (reference sequence). V was pared by 2 bases and J by 2 bases, with 7 bases between. Written as DNA, the CDR3 is TGTGCCAGCAGTTTAGCGCTAGCCTACGAGCAGTACGTC. It translates to CASSLALAYEQYV.

Worth noting for this clone: Within the sample, other DNA sequences also encode this same CDR3. The chain recombines TRBV6-6 with TRBJ2-5; D is uncertain. The germline V and J ends were trimmed by 10 bases and 5 bases, with 11 bases remaining between them. Germline CDR1 reads MNHNY; CDR2 reads SVGAGI (reference sequence). The CDR3 contains 11 residues. As DNA, the CDR3 is TGTGCCATCGGCCCCCACGAGACCCAGTACTTC. The encoded protein is CAIGPHETQYF.

This chain links TRBV5-8 with TRBJ2-7; the D gene is possibly TRBD2 (5 bases). Between the trimmed V and J ends, which lost 1 base and 4 bases, there was a span of 9 bases. This CDR3 comprises 13 residues. Germline values: CDR1 SGHTS, CDR2 YDEGEE. The CDR3 sequence is CASSLMGEYEQYV. The CDR3 DNA is TGTGCCAGCAGCTTGATGGGAGAATACGAGCAGTACGTC.

The rearrangement joins TRBV27 to TRBJ1-1, with D maybe TRBD1 (5 bases). This CDR3 comprises 15 residues. Germline lookup yields CDR1 MNHEY and CDR2 SMNVEV (reference sequence). With 6 bases removed from V and 1 base from J, the gap between germline ends came to 15 bases. The CDR3 here is CASRPLGGENTEAFF. CDR3 DNA: TGTGCCAGCAGACCATTGGGGGGGGAGAACACTGAAGCTTTCTTT.

The V and J genes are TRBV29-1 and TRBJ2-3; no clear D. The CDR3 length is 15 residues. Per the germline V gene, CDR1 is SQVTM and CDR2 is ANQGSEA. The germline V and J ends were trimmed by 0 bases and 3 bases, with 13 bases remaining between them. The CDR3 bases are TGCAGCGTTGAAGATCAAGGGTTGAGGACAGATACGCAGTATTTT. Amino acid sequence: CSVEDQGLRTDTQYF.

The rearrangement links TRBV29-1 to TRBJ2-1, with no clear D. In germline, CDR1 is SQVTM, CDR2 ANQGSEA. The CDR3 has 11 amino acids. Trimming removed 0 bases at V and 8 bases at J, with 5 bases between. The CDR3 DNA follows: TGCAGCGTTGAAGATATCTATGAGCAGTTCTTC. Its translation: CSVEDIYEQFF.

This clone has a handful of counts. The chain couples TRBV4-1 to TRBJ2-1; D is undetermined. V was trimmed by 5 bases and J by 5 bases, leaving 13 bases between them. This CDR3 spans 14 amino acids. Germline V gene data show CDR1 as MGHRA and CDR2 as YSYEKL. DNA for the CDR3: TGCGCCAGCAGCAAACGTGGACCAGACAATGAGCAGTTCTTC. Protein sequence: CASSKRGPDNEQFF.

This clone was seen only once. The rearrangement uses TRBV5-4 and TRBJ1-5; D unresolved. Germline V lookup: CDR1 SGHNT, CDR2 YYREEE (reference sequence). Deletions cut 0 bases from V and 3 bases from J, with 7 bases between. The CDR3 runs to 14 residues. CDR3 nucleotide sequence: TGTGCCAGCAGCTTGGGCCAGTTCAATCAGCCCCAGCATTTT. It is translated as CASSLGQFNQPQHF. The variable domain in full, with the rest retrieved from reference TRBV5-4 and TRBJ1-5, is ETGVTQSPTHLIKTRGQQVTLRCSSQSGHNTVSWYQQALGQGPQFIFQYYREEENGRGNFPPRFSGLQFPNYSSELNVNALELDDSALYLCASSLGQFNQPQHFGDGTRLSIL.

This rearrangement joins TRBV18 to TRBJ1-4; possibly TRBD1 for D (5 bases). The length of the CDR3 is 15 residues. V lost 4 bases, J lost 3 bases, and 12 bases lay in between. Germline V gives CDR1 KGHSH, CDR2 LQKENI. Written as DNA, the CDR3 is TGTGCCAGCTCACTCCAGGGCGGGCCTAATGAAAAACTGTTTTTT. Translation: CASSLQGGPNEKLFF.

The table lists this clone with a few counts. The chain uses TRBV25-1 and TRBJ1-3; the D is unclear. The germline V gene has CDR1 MGHDK and CDR2 SYGVNS. Trimming shortened V by 1 base and J by 0 bases, and 7 bases separated the two germline ends. The CDR3 sequence is 15 residues long. CDR3 bases: TGTGCCAGCAGTGAATCCGGCAGCTCTGGAAACACCATATATTTT. Protein: CASSESGSSGNTIYF.

V and J are TRBV12-5 and TRBJ2-3; D not resolved. Per germline, CDR1 LGHNT and CDR2 FRNRAP. Trimming left V 4 bases short and J 6 bases short, with 5 bases between. The CDR3 runs to 11 residues. The CDR3 spells CASGYGDTQYF. The CDR3 coding sequence is TGTGCTAGTGGTTACGGGGATACGCAGTATTTT.

The chain recombines TRBV5-6 with TRBJ2-2; D might be TRBD2 (6 bases). Per the germline V gene, CDR1 is SGHDT and CDR2 is YYEEEE. The CDR3 totals 17 residues. Trimming took off 1 base at V and 1 base at J, with 14 bases between the two ends. CDR3 amino acids: CASSLWVRERNTGELFF. CDR3 sequence (DNA): TGTGCCAGCAGCTTGTGGGTGCGGGAACGGAACACCGGGGAGCTGTTTTTT.

The rearrangement uses TRBV29-1 and TRBJ1-5; 7 positions match TRBD1. From germline, CDR1 is SQVTM and CDR2 ANQGSEA. The ends lost 0 bases at V and 4 bases at J; junction bases unmatched: 9. This CDR3 has 16 residues. CDR3 coding DNA: TGCAGCGTTGAAGATCTGGTTGACAGGGCGAATCAGCCCCAGCATTTT. Encoded protein: CSVEDLVDRANQPQHF.

The V gene is TRBV15, the J gene TRBJ2-1; D may be TRBD2 (6 bases). The germline gives CDR1 LNHNV, CDR2 YYDKDF (reference sequence). This CDR3 is 15 amino acids long. V lost 0 bases to trimming and J lost 9 bases, with 15 bases between them. CDR3: CATSRDFGGFSEQFF. In nucleotides, the CDR3 is TGTGCCACCAGCAGAGATTTCGGGGGTTTCAGTGAGCAGTTCTTC.

The CDR3 sequence: CASSSSTEAFF. The CDR3 DNA is TGTGCCAGCAGCTCATCCACTGAAGCTTTCTTT. The chain recombines TRBV7-2 with TRBJ1-1; the D is unclear. This CDR3 is built from 11 residues. V lost 4 bases and J 4 bases, leaving 4 bases between the germline ends. Germline loops: CDR1 SGHTA, CDR2 FQGNSA. The full variable domain, with the rest looked up from reference TRBV7-2 and TRBJ1-1, is GAGVSQSPSNKVTEKGKDVELRCDPISGHTALYWYRQSLGQGLEFLIYFQGNSAPDKSGLPSDRFSAERTGGSVSTLTIQRTQQEDSAVYLCASSSSTEAFFGQGTRLTVV.

V gene TRBV19 combines with J gene TRBJ1-5, with D possibly TRBD1 on 5 matching bases. Deletions cut 3 bases from V and 4 bases from J, with 10 bases between. CDR3 size: 14 residues. In germline, CDR1 is LNHDA, CDR2 SQIVND (reference sequence). For the CDR3, the DNA is TGTGCCAGTAGTATGAGGCAGGGTAATCAGCCCCAGCATTTT. It translates to CASSMRQGNQPQHF.

As DNA, the CDR3 is TGCAGTGCTAGTATCGGCGAGCAGTACTTC. Translating gives CSASIGEQYF. The rearrangement joins TRBV20-1 to TRBJ2-7; no definite D call. This CDR3 has 10 residues. V lost 3 bases and J 6 bases, leaving 6 bases between the germline ends. Germline V gene lookup returns CDR1 DFQATT and CDR2 SNEGSKA (reference sequence).

The V call is TRBV30, the J call TRBJ1-2, with 7 bases lining up with TRBD1. The CDR3 loop spans 14 amino acids. The germline CDR1 and CDR2 sequences are GTSNPN and SVGIG (reference sequence). Germline trimming cut 8 bases from V and 4 bases from J; bases unmatched to any gene: 13. The CDR3: CAARGGGEGYGYTF. CDR3 coding DNA: TGTGCCGCGAGGGGAGGGGGCGAGGGCTATGGCTACACCTTC.

The V call is TRBV30, the J call TRBJ1-6, with 7 nucleotides matching TRBD1. V trimming: 1 base; J trimming: 5 bases; junction bases outside the gene matches: 8. Germline CDR1 GTSNPN, CDR2 SVGIG (reference sequence). The CDR3 sequence is 16 residues long. The CDR3 region has the DNA TGTGCCTGGAGTGCGGCCGGACAGGTTAATAATTCACCCCTCCACTTT. Protein product: CAWSAAGQVNNSPLHF.

The J gene is TRBJ2-2, the V gene TRBV5-6; 7 bases match TRBD1. This CDR3 region has 16 residues. Per germline, CDR1 SGHDT and CDR2 YYEEEE. Trimming took 0 bases from V and 7 from J; bases not matched to a gene: 9. CDR3 in amino acids: CASSLDRGSALGELFF. CDR3 in DNA: TGTGCCAGCAGCTTGGACAGGGGTTCGGCCCTCGGGGAGCTGTTTTTT.

The chain combines TRBV28 with TRBJ2-2; weak D call: TRBD1 (6 bases). Germline assignment: CDR1 MDHEN and CDR2 SYDVKM. This CDR3 region has 13 residues. Trimming pared 6 bases from V and 6 bases from J, leaving 11 bases between. CDR3 loop: CASSWTDPGELFF. CDR3 DNA sequence: TGTGCCAGCAGCTGGACAGACCCCGGGGAGCTGTTTTTT.

This clone showed up just once. The chain uses TRBV5-6 and TRBJ1-6; 10 positions match TRBD1. Germline-derived CDR1 and CDR2 are SGHDT and YYEEEE. The V gene end was trimmed by 3 bases and the J gene end by 10 bases; junction bases not matched to a gene: 7. The CDR3 has 15 residues. CDR3 bases: TGTGCCAGCAGCTCCCGGACAGGGGGAGACTCACCCCTCCACTTT. It translates to CASSSRTGGDSPLHF.

This sequence joins TRBV7-2 and TRBJ1-1; D call uncertain. The V gene's germline CDR1 is SGHTA and CDR2 FQGNSA. V shed 3 bases and J shed 1 base, with 9 bases lying between them. This CDR3 is built from 14 residues. The CDR3 DNA reads as TGTGCCAGCAGCTTGGGCCCCGCGAACACTGAAGCTTTCTTT. Translating gives CASSLGPANTEAFF.

The chain employs TRBV11-2 and TRBJ1-2; D is unclear. The V end lost 1 base, the J end lost 8 bases, and 8 bases lay between the germline ends. The CDR3 spans 12 residues. CDR1 is SGHAT and CDR2 is FQNNGV in the germline V gene. In DNA form, the CDR3 reads TGTGCCAGCAGCTTAGGAGGGAAAGGCTACACCTTC. Protein: CASSLGGKGYTF.